This T cell receptor beta chain was recorded in a study of blood T cell repertoires in COVID-19. Germline loops: CDR1 SEHNR, CDR2 FQNEAQ (reference sequence). The germline V and J ends were trimmed by 8 bases and 10 bases, with 15 bases remaining between them. The CDR3 extends over 13 amino acids. This clone showed up just once. In the authors' workflow: Amplifying reference gene primers gave estimates of nucleated cell counts. Method: immunoSEQ multiplex PCR; TCRdb's copy keeps in-frame clones and lacks some. V and J calls and clone size are those listed in that table; D and trimming were worked out from the DNA. The sample yields around 130,000 clones, over 75% seen once.

Sequenced: peripheral blood. This sequence was found in a man aged 60 to 69 with acute or convalescent COVID-19. V and J are TRBV7-9 and TRBJ1-6, with D perhaps TRBD1 (5 bases). The CDR3, as DNA: TGTGCCAGCGGGGGTGGAGGGAAGTCACCCCTCCACTTT. Translation gives CASGGGGKSPLHF.